This is a list of T cell receptor beta chains from one sample in a study of OX40 agonist ivuxolimab in advanced cancers. Profiled with immunoSEQ multiplex PCR; TCRdb holds only in-frame clones, not every one. This table holds around 83,000 clones, 91% found once. The sample consisted of CD4+ or CD8+ T cells sorted from blood, taken in a trial of the OX40 agonist ivuxolimab. Receptor source: an adult with an advanced solid tumor such as melanoma, head and neck, liver or kidney cancer. Both conserved end residues are part of each CDR3. A D gene is named only where the DNA matches it firmly. Rows give clone size only sometimes, using once, few, many, or a class for an expanded clone.

len	d_gene	v_gene	abundance	j_gene	CDR3nt	CDR3aa
14	-	TRBV6-1	-	TRBJ1-5	TGTGCCAGCAGCCTATTACAGAACAATCAGCCCCAGCATTTT	CASSLLQNNQPQHF
17	TRBD2	TRBV4-1	-	TRBJ2-7	TGCGCCAGCAGCCAAGATACTTTAGCGGGAGGGCCGTACGAGCAGTACTTC	CASSQDTLAGGPYEQYF
15	-	TRBV4-2	-	TRBJ1-1	TGTGCCAGCAGCCAAGATCGGGTCCAGGTATGGGCGGCTTTCTTT	CASSQDRVQVWAAFF
13	-	TRBV2	-	TRBJ1-3	TGTGCCAGCAGTGAAGGCTCTGGAAACACCATATATTTT	CASSEGSGNTIYF
16	-	TRBV25-1	-	TRBJ2-2	TGTGCCAGCAGTGCCCGGGCGGCCCGAGGGTCCGGGGAGCTGTTTTTT	CASSARAARGSGELFF
14	-	TRBV27	once	TRBJ2-5	TGTGCCAGCAGTTTGGGGCAGGCTACCTCGAGGCAGTACTTC	CASSLGQATSRQYF
16	-	TRBV28	-	TRBJ1-5	TGTGCCAGCATCCCCGGTGGGACAAGAAGCAATCAGCCCCAGCATTTT	CASIPGGTRSNQPQHF
16	TRBD1	TRBV28	-	TRBJ1-5	TGTGCCAGCAGTTCCCCGGGGACAGGCAGATCATTGCCCCAGCATTTT	CASSSPGTGRSLPQHF
13	-	TRBV2	-	TRBJ1-4	TGTGCCAGCAGTGTTCGGAGGAATGAAAAACTGTTTTTT	CASSVRRNEKLFF
15	-	TRBV4-1	-	TRBJ1-1	TGCGCCAGCAGCGCCGAAAGAGGCCTGAACACTGAAGCTTTCTTT	CASSAERGLNTEAFF
14	-	TRBV11-2	-	TRBJ1-3	TGTGCCAGCAGCAACCAAGGGGCTGGAAACACCATATATTTT	CASSNQGAGNTIYF
16	TRBD2	TRBV7-2	-	TRBJ2-7	TGTGCCAGCAGCTTACTAGCGGGTGGGGTTCCCTACGAGCAGTACTTC	CASSLLAGGVPYEQYF